This is a list of T cell receptor beta chains from one sample in a study of radiotherapy plus CTLA-4 blockade in lung cancer. Profiled with immunoSEQ multiplex PCR; TCRdb holds only in-frame clones, not every one. The sample holds about 59,000 clones, approximately 76% seen once. The sample here was peripheral blood, taken from a patient treated with radiotherapy plus ipilimumab. These receptors originate from a human donor with non-small cell lung cancer who had a complete response to radiotherapy plus ipilimumab. The conserved cysteine and the conserved F or W are not part of the CDR3 here. Each record gives: D gene, V gene, J gene, clone size, CDR3 protein. A D gene is named only where the DNA matches it firmly. Not every row has a clone size; where given, it reads once, few, many or a size class.

D: NA; V: TRBV11-2; J: TRBJ1-1; size: NA; CDR3: ASSLGGNTEAF
D: NA; V: TRBV7-9; J: TRBJ2-5; size: NA; CDR3: ASSLSGGETQY
D: NA; V: TRBV5-4; J: TRBJ2-3; size: NA; CDR3: ASSFGLSADTQY
D: NA; V: TRBV18; J: TRBJ1-1; size: once; CDR3: ASSLRGTEAF
D: NA; V: TRBV6-5; J: TRBJ2-2; size: NA; CDR3: ASSYVGATSTGELF
D: NA; V: TRBV5-4; J: TRBJ1-4; size: NA; CDR3: ASSLDYNEKLF
D: NA; V: TRBV27; J: TRBJ2-7; size: once; CDR3: ASSSSGERTPLYEQY
D: TRBD1; V: TRBV6-5; J: TRBJ1-2; size: NA; CDR3: ASTQGQGGYGYT
D: NA; V: TRBV29-1; J: TRBJ2-1; size: NA; CDR3: SVYTGLGVNEQF
D: NA; V: TRBV15; J: TRBJ1-2; size: NA; CDR3: ATSRDRENYGYT
D: NA; V: TRBV29-1; J: TRBJ2-3; size: NA; CDR3: SAEEGVGTDTQY
D: NA; V: TRBV30; J: TRBJ1-4; size: NA; CDR3: AWSVGGTNEKLF
D: TRBD1; V: TRBV10-2; J: TRBJ1-5; size: NA; CDR3: ASSELLSTGGNQPQH
D: NA; V: TRBV6-6; J: TRBJ1-1; size: NA; CDR3: ASSYREGFEAF
D: TRBD1; V: TRBV7-6; J: TRBJ2-5; size: NA; CDR3: ASSLGDRVVQY
D: TRBD1; V: TRBV7-9; J: TRBJ2-1; size: NA; CDR3: ASSRGQGARNEQF
D: TRBD2; V: TRBV18; J: TRBJ2-1; size: NA; CDR3: ASSLAGGNYNEQF
D: NA; V: TRBV7-7; J: TRBJ2-1; size: NA; CDR3: ASLDSQYNEQF
D: TRBD1; V: TRBV5-6; J: TRBJ2-6; size: once; CDR3: ASSLVGQGSGANVLT
D: TRBD1; V: TRBV11-2; J: NA; size: NA; CDR3: ASSLDSGTGRRSEQY
D: TRBD2; V: TRBV6-1; J: TRBJ2-5; size: NA; CDR3: ASSERGGRRETQY
D: NA; V: TRBV7-9; J: TRBJ2-7; size: NA; CDR3: ASIPAGTTYEQY
D: NA; V: TRBV27; J: TRBJ2-7; size: NA; CDR3: ASSLISGDRREQY
D: NA; V: TRBV2; J: TRBJ1-5; size: NA; CDR3: ASRGASNQPQH
D: NA; V: TRBV28; J: TRBJ2-2; size: NA; CDR3: ASSLYIPGTGELF
D: NA; V: TRBV19; J: TRBJ1-6; size: NA; CDR3: ASRRQETDNSPLH
D: NA; V: TRBV10-1; J: TRBJ2-1; size: NA; CDR3: ASSESLGGEQF
D: NA; V: TRBV2; J: TRBJ1-5; size: few; CDR3: ASSVDRDINQPQH
D: TRBD1; V: TRBV7-9; J: TRBJ2-7; size: NA; CDR3: ASSTIVIGQAGEQY
D: NA; V: TRBV18; J: TRBJ1-4; size: NA; CDR3: ASSIQSTNEKLF
D: NA; V: TRBV30; J: TRBJ1-3; size: NA; CDR3: AWNGPWGNTIY
D: NA; V: TRBV7-7; J: TRBJ1-6; size: NA; CDR3: ASGSSYNSPLH
D: TRBD1; V: TRBV29-1; J: TRBJ1-2; size: NA; CDR3: SGRDRQNYGYT
D: NA; V: TRBV5-5; J: TRBJ2-7; size: NA; CDR3: ASSFGGIYEQY
D: TRBD2; V: TRBV5-1; J: TRBJ2-7; size: NA; CDR3: ASSLERGNYEQY
D: TRBD1; V: TRBV18; J: TRBJ1-2; size: NA; CDR3: ASSRTGSYT
D: TRBD1; V: TRBV7-9; J: TRBJ1-6; size: medium-sized; CDR3: ASTGQNSPLH
D: TRBD1; V: TRBV19; J: TRBJ2-2; size: NA; CDR3: ATRPGQGSGELF
D: TRBD1; V: TRBV5-1; J: TRBJ2-5; size: NA; CDR3: ASSSDRGLETQY
D: TRBD1; V: TRBV12-5; J: TRBJ2-1; size: NA; CDR3: ASGPGTGPYNEQF
D: NA; V: TRBV10-1; J: TRBJ2-3; size: NA; CDR3: ASSSGSTDTQY
D: NA; V: TRBV30; J: TRBJ2-2; size: NA; CDR3: AWTKGVAGELF
D: TRBD2; V: TRBV12-5; J: TRBJ2-7; size: few; CDR3: ASKRLAASEQY
D: NA; V: TRBV19; J: TRBJ2-1; size: NA; CDR3: ASSTRMPLPYNEQF
D: NA; V: TRBV21-1; J: TRBJ2-3; size: NA; CDR3: ASSKGASGRDSSGTDTQY
D: NA; V: TRBV4-3; J: TRBJ1-3; size: medium-sized; CDR3: ASSQGRASGNTIY
D: NA; V: TRBV15; J: TRBJ1-4; size: NA; CDR3: ATSRVAPNEKLF
D: TRBD2; V: TRBV10-3; J: NA; size: NA; CDR3: AISDPSGGRHFYEQY
D: TRBD1; V: TRBV19; J: TRBJ1-5; size: NA; CDR3: ASSMLGQAETQPQH
D: TRBD1; V: TRBV6-5; J: TRBJ1-4; size: NA; CDR3: ASSSPGQGKLF
D: NA; V: TRBV11-2; J: TRBJ1-4; size: NA; CDR3: ASSFQGLMNEKLF
D: NA; V: TRBV27; J: TRBJ2-3; size: NA; CDR3: ASSLYGTSTDTQY